This T cell receptor (beta chain) came from a study of T cell responses to AZD1222 COVID-19 vaccine. This CDR3 has 14 residues. Germline V gives CDR1 LNHDA, CDR2 SQIVND (reference sequence). V gave up 5 bases and J gave up 2 bases; unmatched junction bases: 5. The repertoire was sequenced with immunoSEQ multiplex PCR; TCRdb's copy has only in-frame clones and lacks some. This sample has about 130,000 clones, with just over 85% found just once. This chain connects TRBV19 to TRBJ1-2; 7 bases agree with TRBD1. The TCR sequence derives from an adult in good health. Sequenced material: peripheral blood, taken on day 0 of AZD1222 vaccination. CDR3 in DNA: TGTGCCAGTAGTGACCAGGGGGAAAACTATGGCTACACCTTC. Protein: CASSDQGENYGYTF.